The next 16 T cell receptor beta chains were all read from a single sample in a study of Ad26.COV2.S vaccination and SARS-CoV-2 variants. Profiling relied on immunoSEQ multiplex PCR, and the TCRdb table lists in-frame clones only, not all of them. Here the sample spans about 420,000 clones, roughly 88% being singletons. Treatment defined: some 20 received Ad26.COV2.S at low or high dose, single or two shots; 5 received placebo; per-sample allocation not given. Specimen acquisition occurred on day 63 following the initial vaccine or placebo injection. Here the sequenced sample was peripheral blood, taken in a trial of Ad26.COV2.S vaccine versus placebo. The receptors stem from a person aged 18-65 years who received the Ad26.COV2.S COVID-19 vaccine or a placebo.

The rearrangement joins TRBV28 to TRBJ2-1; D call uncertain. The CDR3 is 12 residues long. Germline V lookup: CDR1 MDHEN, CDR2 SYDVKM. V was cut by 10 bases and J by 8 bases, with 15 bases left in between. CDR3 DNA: TGTGCCACCTATAGTATGAACCATGAGCAGTTCTTC. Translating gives CATYSMNHEQFF.

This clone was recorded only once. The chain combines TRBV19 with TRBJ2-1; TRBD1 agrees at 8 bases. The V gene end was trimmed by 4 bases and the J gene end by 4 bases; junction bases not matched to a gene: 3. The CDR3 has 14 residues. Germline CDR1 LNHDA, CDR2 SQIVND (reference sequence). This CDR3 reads CASSTQGAYNEQFF. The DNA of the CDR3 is TGTGCCAGTAGTACGCAGGGGGCATACAATGAGCAGTTCTTC.

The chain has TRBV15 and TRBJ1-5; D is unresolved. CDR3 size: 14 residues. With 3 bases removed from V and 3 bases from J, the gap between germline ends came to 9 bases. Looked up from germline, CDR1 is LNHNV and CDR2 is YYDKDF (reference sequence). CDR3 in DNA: TGTGCCACCAGCAGGCTGGGTTCCAATCAGCCCCAGCATTTT. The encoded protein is CATSRLGSNQPQHF.

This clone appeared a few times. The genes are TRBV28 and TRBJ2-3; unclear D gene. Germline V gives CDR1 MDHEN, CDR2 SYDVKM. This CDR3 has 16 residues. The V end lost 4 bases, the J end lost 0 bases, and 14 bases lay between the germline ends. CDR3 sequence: CASSSPQWPSTDTQYF. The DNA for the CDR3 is TGTGCCAGCAGTTCCCCCCAATGGCCTAGCACAGATACGCAGTATTTT.

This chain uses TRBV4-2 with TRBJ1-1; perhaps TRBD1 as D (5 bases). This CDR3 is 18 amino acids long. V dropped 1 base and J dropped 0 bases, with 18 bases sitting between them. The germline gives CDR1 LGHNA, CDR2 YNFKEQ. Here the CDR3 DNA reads TGTGCCAGCAGCCAAGTCTGGGCTCTCGGACAAATGAACACTGAAGCTTTCTTT. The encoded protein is CASSQVWALGQMNTEAFF.

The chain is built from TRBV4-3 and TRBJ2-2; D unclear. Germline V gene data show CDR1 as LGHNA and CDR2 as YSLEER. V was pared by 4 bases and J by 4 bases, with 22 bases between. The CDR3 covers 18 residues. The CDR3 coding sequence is TGCGCCAGCAGCCCGGACCCCCTCGGGCGCCATCGCACCGGGGAGCTGTTTTTT. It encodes CASSPDPLGRHRTGELFF.

CDR3 in amino acids: CASSLLGAGGVETQYF. CDR3 nucleotides: TGTGCCAGCAGCTTATTAGGAGCGGGGGGCGTAGAGACCCAGTACTTC. The chain couples TRBV11-2 to TRBJ2-5; 9 positions agree with TRBD2. This CDR3 comprises 16 residues. The V gene's germline CDR1 is SGHAT and CDR2 FQNNGV. With V trimmed by 2 bases and J by 4 bases, 8 bases remained unmatched.

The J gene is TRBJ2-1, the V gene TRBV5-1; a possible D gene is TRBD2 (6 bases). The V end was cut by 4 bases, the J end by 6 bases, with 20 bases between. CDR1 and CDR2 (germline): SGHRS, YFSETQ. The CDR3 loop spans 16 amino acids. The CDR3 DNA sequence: TGCGCCAGCAGCCCGGCGAGTCGGAGGGGTAGCAATGAGCAGTTCTTC. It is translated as CASSPASRRGSNEQFF.

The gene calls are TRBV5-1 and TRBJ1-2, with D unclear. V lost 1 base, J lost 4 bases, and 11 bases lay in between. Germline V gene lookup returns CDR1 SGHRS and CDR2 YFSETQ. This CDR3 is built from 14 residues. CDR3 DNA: TGCGCCAGCAGCTTGTATAGTAACAGCTATGGCTACACCTTC. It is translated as CASSLYSNSYGYTF. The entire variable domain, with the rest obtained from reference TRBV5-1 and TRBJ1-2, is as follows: KAGVTQTPRYLIKTRGQQVTLSCSPISGHRSVSWYQQTPGQGLQFLFEYFSETQRNKGNFPGRFSGRQFSNSRSEMNVSTLELGDSALYLCASSLYSNSYGYTFGSGTRLTVV.

The CDR3 nucleotides read TGTGCCAGCAGTGAAGACAACACCTCCTATAATTCACCCCTCCACTTT. Amino acids: CASSEDNTSYNSPLHF. The rearrangement links TRBV2 to TRBJ1-6, with D unclear. The germline V gene encodes CDR1 SNHLY and CDR2 FYNNEI. The CDR3 sequence is 16 residues long. V dropped 1 base and J dropped 0 bases, with 7 bases sitting between them. Complete variable domain (other parts from reference TRBV2 and TRBJ1-6): EPEVTQTPSHQVTQMGQEVILRCVPISNHLYFYWYRQILGQKVEFLVSFYNNEISEKSEIFDDQFSVERPDGSNFTLKIRSTKLEDSAMYFCASSEDNTSYNSPLHFGNGTRLTVT.

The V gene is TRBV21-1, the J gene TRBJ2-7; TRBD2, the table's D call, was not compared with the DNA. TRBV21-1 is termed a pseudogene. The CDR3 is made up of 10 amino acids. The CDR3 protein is CASSIVEQYF. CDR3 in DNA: TGTGCCAGCAGCATCGTCGAGCAGTACTTC.

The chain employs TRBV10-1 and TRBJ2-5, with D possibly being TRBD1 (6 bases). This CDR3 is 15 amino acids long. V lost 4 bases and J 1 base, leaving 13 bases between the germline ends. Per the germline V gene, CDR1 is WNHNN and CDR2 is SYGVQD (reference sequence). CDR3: CASSVRTVRQETQYF. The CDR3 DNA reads TGCGCCAGCAGTGTCCGGACAGTCCGCCAAGAGACCCAGTACTTC.

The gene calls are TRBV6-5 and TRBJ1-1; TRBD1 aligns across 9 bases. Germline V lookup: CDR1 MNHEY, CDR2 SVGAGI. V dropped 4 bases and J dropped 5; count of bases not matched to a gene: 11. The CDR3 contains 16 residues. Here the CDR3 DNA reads TGTGCCAGCAGTTCCAACAACAGGGGGCTCCGGACTGAAGCTTTCTTT. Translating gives CASSSNNRGLRTEAFF.

This chain's CDR3 is CASSPSGGPGETQYF. CDR3 in DNA: TGTGCCAGCAGTCCTTCTGGGGGGCCAGGAGAGACCCAGTACTTC. This chain connects TRBV11-3 to TRBJ2-5; D might be TRBD1 or TRBD2, each matching 6 bases. Germline-derived CDR1 and CDR2 are SGHNT and YENEEA. The germline V and J ends were trimmed by 6 bases and 4 bases, with 18 bases remaining between them. The CDR3 contains 15 residues.

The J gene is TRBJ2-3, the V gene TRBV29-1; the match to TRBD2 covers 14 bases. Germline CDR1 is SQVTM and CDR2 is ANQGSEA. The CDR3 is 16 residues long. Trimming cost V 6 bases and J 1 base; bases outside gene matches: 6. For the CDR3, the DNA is TGCAGCGTCCCCGGACTAGCGGGGGGCGGCACAGATACGCAGTATTTT. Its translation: CSVPGLAGGGTDTQYF.

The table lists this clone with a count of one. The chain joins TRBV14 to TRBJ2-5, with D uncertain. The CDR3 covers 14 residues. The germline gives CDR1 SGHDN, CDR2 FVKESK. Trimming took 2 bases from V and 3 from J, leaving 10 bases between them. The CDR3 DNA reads TGTGCCAGCAGCCAATTATCTAGGGAAGAGACCCAGTACTTC. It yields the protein CASSQLSREETQYF.